Sample share makes the clone carrying this TCR beta chain large (0.1 to 1%). The CDR3 is 16 residues long. In germline, CDR1 is DFQATT, CDR2 SNEGSKA (reference sequence). V dropped 2 bases and J dropped 6; count of bases not matched to a gene: 14. From the RT-PCR reads, TCRdb called clonotypes with MiXCR, one entry per CDR3 protein. The sample records about 1,400 distinct CDR3 sequences, 34% being singletons. Sequencing input: memory CD4+ T cells from salivary gland. The V call is TRBV20-1, the J call TRBJ2-3; 7 bases fit TRBD2. This TCR was recovered from a female donor with primary Sjogren's syndrome. This CDR3 reads CSARTLTSPTQDTQYF. The CDR3 DNA reads as TGCAGTGCTAGAACTCTGACTAGCCCGACACAGGATACGCAGTATTTT.